This entry is about one T cell receptor (beta chain). This beta chain is a stray sequence in a library constructed for alpha chains; its clone size is not meaningful. The CDR3 spans 15 residues. Looked up from germline, CDR1 is SGHRS and CDR2 is YFSETQ. The junction had 7 bases not matched to a gene; V was cut back by 5 bases and J by 1 base. From the RT-PCR reads, TCRdb called clonotypes with MiXCR, one entry per CDR3 protein. The sample records roughly 6,000 distinct CDR3 sequences, 91% being singletons. This TCR derives from a female donor in good health, serving as a healthy control. The gene calls are TRBV5-1 and TRBJ1-1, with 8 bases matching TRBD1. What was sequenced was memory CD4+ T cells from blood. CDR3 in amino acids: CASRPWTGPNTEAFF. The DNA for the CDR3 is TGCGCCAGCAGGCCCTGGACAGGGCCGAACACTGAAGCTTTCTTT.